Presented here are 25 T cell receptor beta chains from one specimen sequenced in a study of blood T cell repertoires in COVID-19. Clones were read by immunoSEQ multiplex PCR, and TCRdb kept only the in-frame ones, dropping some. The sample records nearly 250,000 clones, roughly 79% being singletons. Sequenced: peripheral blood. These receptors originate from a woman aged 80 or over with acute or convalescent COVID-19.

V and J are TRBV2 and TRBJ2-7, with 7 positions matching TRBD1. Trimming at V came to 4 bases and at J to 7 bases, leaving 7 bases not matched to a gene. Germline CDR1 and CDR2: SNHLY and FYNNEI. CDR3 length equals 13 residues. The CDR3 sequence is CASSVLRGKEQYF. CDR3 in DNA: TGTGCCAGCAGTGTTCTCAGGGGGAAGGAGCAGTACTTC.

This chain links TRBV11-2 with TRBJ1-1; a possible D gene is TRBD1 (6 bases). Looked up from germline, CDR1 is SGHAT and CDR2 is FQNNGV. The CDR3 length is 14 residues. The V end was cut by 0 bases, the J end by 10 bases, with 15 bases between. CDR3 sequence reads: CASSLDVYGRGAFF. CDR3 sequence (DNA): TGTGCCAGCAGCTTAGATGTTTATGGCAGGGGAGCTTTCTTT. The entire variable domain, with the rest obtained from reference TRBV11-2 and TRBJ1-1, is as follows: EAGVAQSPRYKIIEKRQSVAFWCNPISGHATLYWYQQILGQGPKLLIQFQNNGVVDDSQLPKDRFSAERLKGVDSTLKIQPAKLEDSAVYLCASSLDVYGRGAFFGQGTRLTVV.

The rearrangement uses TRBV5-1 and TRBJ2-2; 10 nucleotides align to TRBD1. Germline-derived CDR1 and CDR2 are SGHRS and YFSETQ. The CDR3 spans 18 residues. Trimming cost V 1 base and J 1 base; bases outside gene matches: 7. The CDR3 region is CASSLFYGQGENTGELFF. In DNA, the CDR3 is TGCGCCAGCAGCTTGTTTTATGGACAGGGGGAGAACACCGGGGAGCTGTTTTTT.

This chain links TRBV30 with TRBJ1-1; D unresolved. The CDR3 has 10 amino acids. The ends were cut back, 4 bases at V and 5 bases at J, with 5 bases in the middle. Germline V gene data show CDR1 as GTSNPN and CDR2 as SVGIG (reference sequence). This CDR3 reads CAWTGTEAFF. For the CDR3, the DNA is TGTGCCTGGACCGGTACTGAAGCTTTCTTT.

V and J are TRBV4-1 and TRBJ2-5, with a weak D call TRBD2 (5 bases). The germline V gene has CDR1 MGHRA and CDR2 YSYEKL. The CDR3 sequence is 13 residues long. The V end was cut by 8 bases, the J end by 4 bases, with 14 bases between. The CDR3 DNA sequence: TGCGCCAGCGGACGCGGGCCCAGAGAGACCCAGTACTTC. Amino acid sequence: CASGRGPRETQYF.

The chain recombines TRBV4-3 with TRBJ1-3, with D perhaps TRBD1 (6 bases). Germline V CDR1 and CDR2: LGHNA, YSLEER. V lost 0 bases and J 3 bases, leaving 15 bases between the germline ends. The CDR3 has 17 amino acids. CDR3 in DNA: TGCGCCAGCAGCCAAGATGCGCAGGGACACCGTGGAAACACCATATATTTT. Its protein is CASSQDAQGHRGNTIYF.

The rearrangement uses TRBV5-1 and TRBJ2-2; D ambiguous. The ends were cut back, 1 base at V and 2 bases at J, with 6 bases in the middle. Germline V gives CDR1 SGHRS, CDR2 YFSETQ. The CDR3 has 14 amino acids. CDR3: CASSLMYNTGELFF. CDR3 nucleotide sequence: TGCGCCAGCAGCTTGATGTATAACACCGGGGAGCTGTTTTTT.

This chain links TRBV4-3 with TRBJ2-2; perhaps TRBD2 as D (6 bases). The CDR3 has 16 residues. CDR1 is LGHNA and CDR2 is YSLEER in the germline V gene. The ends were cut back, 0 bases at V and 7 bases at J, with 15 bases in the middle. The CDR3 nucleotides are TGCGCCAGCAGCCAAGATCAAGGAGGGGTGAACGGGGAGCTGTTTTTT. Amino acid sequence: CASSQDQGGVNGELFF.

V is TRBV6-6 and J is TRBJ1-4, with 9 bases matching TRBD1. The CDR3 has 15 residues. Losses at the gene ends were 7 bases for V and 8 bases for J; bases not matched to a gene: 11. CDR1 is MNHNY, CDR2 SVGAGI, per germline (reference sequence). CDR3 region: CASNDKTGGREKLFF. DNA of the CDR3: TGTGCCAGCAACGATAAAACAGGGGGCCGGGAAAAACTGTTTTTT.

This chain uses TRBV5-5 with TRBJ2-3, with TRBD2 matching 9 bases. The CDR3 is 19 residues long. With V trimmed by 4 bases and J by 4 bases, 19 bases remained unmatched. CDR1 SGHKS and CDR2 YYEKEE come from the germline V gene (reference sequence). The CDR3 reads CASSPRVAGEALRADTQYF. The CDR3 DNA reads TGTGCCAGCAGCCCAAGGGTAGCGGGAGAGGCCCTGCGGGCAGATACGCAGTATTTT.

With regard to this clone: Other DNA sequences within the sample encode an identical CDR3. V usage is TRBV12-3 or TRBV12-4 and J usage is TRBJ1-1; D perhaps matches TRBD1 (5 bases). There are 13 residues in the CDR3. Deletions cut 8 bases from V and 5 bases from J, with 15 bases between. CDR3 in DNA: TGTGCCAGCTCTCTCGGGGGGAGGACTGAAGCTTTCTTT. It is translated as CASSLGGRTEAFF.

V usage is TRBV9 and J usage is TRBJ2-1, with D possibly being TRBD2 (7 bases). Germline V lookup: CDR1 SGDLS, CDR2 YYNGEE. Trimming removed 3 bases at V and 5 bases at J, with 15 bases between. This CDR3 comprises 15 residues. The CDR3 nucleotides are TGTGCCAGCAGCGCCTCGAGGGGGGGACACAATGAGCAGTTCTTC. Its translation is CASSASRGGHNEQFF.

The J gene is TRBJ1-2, the V gene TRBV29-1, with D perhaps matching TRBD1 (6 bases). CDR1 SQVTM and CDR2 ANQGSEA come from the germline V gene. CDR3 size: 12 residues. V lost 5 bases and J 4 bases, leaving 11 bases between the germline ends. The CDR3 bases are TGCAGCGTTAGAGTCAGGGGCTATGGCTACACCTTC. It translates to CSVRVRGYGYTF.

CDR3 DNA: TGTGCCAGCAGTTACTCGATTTCCCGCAGTTCCTACGAGCAGTACTTC. Translation gives CASSYSISRSSYEQYF. V is TRBV6-5 and J is TRBJ2-7, with D hard to call. This CDR3 region has 16 residues. Germline V gene sequence: CDR1 MNHEY, CDR2 SVGAGI. With 0 bases removed from V and 1 base from J, the gap between germline ends came to 13 bases.

This clone has more than one count but fewer than ten. The chain links TRBV3-1 (or the pseudogene TRBV3-2) to TRBJ2-1, with 13 bases identical to TRBD2. CDR3 length: 15 residues. CDR1 is LGHDT and CDR2 is YNNKEL in the germline V gene (reference sequence). With V trimmed by 4 bases and J by 9 bases, 6 bases remained unmatched. The CDR3 sequence: CASSPGTSGVIEQFF. CDR3 bases: TGTGCCAGCAGCCCCGGGACTAGCGGGGTCATTGAGCAGTTCTTC.

V is TRBV7-3 and J is TRBJ2-5; 13 nucleotides match TRBD2. Germline CDR1 reads SGHTA; CDR2 reads FQGTGA. V lost 0 bases and J lost 5; bases outside the gene matches: 6. CDR3 length: 17 amino acids. CDR3 loop: CASSLTLTSGGLETQYF. Written as DNA, the CDR3 is TGTGCCAGCAGCTTAACCCTGACTAGCGGGGGGTTGGAGACCCAGTACTTC.

The V and J genes are TRBV7-2 and TRBJ1-1; 7 bases agree with TRBD1. CDR1 SGHTA and CDR2 FQGNSA come from the germline V gene. The CDR3 length is 14 residues. V trimming: 5 bases; J trimming: 1 base; junction bases outside the gene matches: 4. The CDR3 sequence is CASSQGQQNTEAFF. CDR3 nucleotides: TGTGCCAGCAGCCAGGGACAGCAGAACACTGAAGCTTTCTTT.

The J gene is TRBJ2-1, the V gene TRBV19, with 12 bases that match TRBD2. The J segment lost 0 bases and the V segment lost 0 bases, leaving 3 bases of the junction unmatched. This CDR3 contains 18 residues. Germline assignment: CDR1 LNHDA and CDR2 SQIVND (reference sequence). The CDR3 nucleotides are TGTGCCAGTAGTATAGATTGGACTAGCGGGAACTCCTACAATGAGCAGTTCTTC. It is translated as CASSIDWTSGNSYNEQFF.

The V call is TRBV6-5, the J call TRBJ2-1; TRBD2 aligns across 10 bases. Germline CDR1 and CDR2: MNHEY and SVGAGI. Trimming took 6 bases from V and 3 from J; bases not matched to a gene: 5. The CDR3 extends over 15 amino acids. The CDR3 DNA sequence: TGTGCCAGCAGACTCACTAGCGGGGACTACAATGAGCAGTTCTTC. Its translation: CASRLTSGDYNEQFF.

V is TRBV6-2 or TRBV6-3 and J is TRBJ1-1; D gene unclear. Trimming cost V 0 bases and J 10 bases, with 21 bases left between them. Germline-derived CDR1 and CDR2 are MNHEY and SVGEGT. This CDR3 has 16 amino acids. The CDR3 loop reads CASSYSLWTGDRGAFF. In DNA form, the CDR3 reads TGTGCCAGCAGTTACTCGCTCTGGACCGGGGATCGAGGAGCTTTCTTT.

The V call is TRBV2, the J call TRBJ1-1; TRBD1 matches 7 bases. In germline, CDR1 is SNHLY, CDR2 FYNNEI. V lost 8 bases and J lost 7; bases outside the gene matches: 10. The CDR3 is 13 amino acids. CDR3 coding DNA: TGTGCCAGCGGCCGGGACAGCGCTCGTGAAGCTTTCTTT. Protein sequence: CASGRDSAREAFF.

V usage is TRBV6-5 and J usage is TRBJ1-6; D is uncertain. V lost 2 bases and J lost 6, with 8 bases in between. This CDR3 spans 14 amino acids. Germline CDR1 reads MNHEY; CDR2 reads SVGAGI. The CDR3 coding sequence is TGTGCCAGCAGTTACGGAGATCCTAATTCACCCCTCCACTTT. It codes for CASSYGDPNSPLHF.

The chain employs TRBV28 and TRBJ2-7, with TRBD2 as a possible D gene (6 bases). The CDR3 spans 14 residues. Looked up from germline, CDR1 is MDHEN and CDR2 is SYDVKM. Between the trimmed V and J ends, which lost 9 bases and 2 bases, there was a span of 17 bases. The CDR3 loop reads CASWSGQLPYEQYF. For the CDR3, the DNA is TGTGCCAGTTGGAGCGGGCAATTACCCTACGAGCAGTACTTC.

This sequence joins TRBV20-1 and TRBJ2-1; 9 positions agree with TRBD2. CDR1 is DFQATT, CDR2 SNEGSKA, per germline (reference sequence). V trimming: 3 bases; J trimming: 6 bases; junction bases outside the gene matches: 9. CDR3 length: 15 residues. For the CDR3, the DNA is TGCAGTGCTAGTTCCGGAGCGGGAGGTCTCAATGAGCAGTTCTTC. The encoded protein is CSASSGAGGLNEQFF.

Here the CDR3 reads CASSLWTSVVGQFF. DNA of the CDR3: TGTGCCAGCAGTTTATGGACTAGCGTGGTAGGGCAGTTCTTC. This sequence joins TRBV28 and TRBJ2-1; 8 nucleotides line up with TRBD2. Germline CDR1 MDHEN, CDR2 SYDVKM. There are 14 residues in the CDR3. V gave up 0 bases and J gave up 12 bases; unmatched junction bases: 7.